This T cell receptor beta chain derives from a study of monozygotic twins with inflammatory bowel disease (dated by TCRdb to between 2018 and 2020). In terms of the full investigation: A total of roughly 28 monozygotic twin pairs were included in the full study, comprising nine German pairs (four IBD-concordant, five IBD-discordant) and 19 IBD-discordant Danish pairs. Within discordant pairs, disease-associated traits were sought mainly by comparing IBD patients with their genetically identical healthy co-twins. Each individual had, on average, about 151 000 unique TCRalpha sequences and 181 000 unique TCRbeta sequences available for analysis.

Comments on this clonotype: This receptor's antigen is unknown.

The method behind the library was 5' RACE. Preparation of each TCR library used approximately 3,700 ng of total RNA. For each sample, cDNA synthesis with SMARTScribe reverse transcriptase was split into eight separate reactions. During cDNA synthesis, template switching introduced unique molecular identifiers that contained a 6-nucleotide sample barcode. Amplification of TCRalpha and TCRbeta cDNA involved two nested PCRs of 16 and 9 cycles, and each PCR was followed by bead purification. Before amplification, the cDNA was both treated with uracil DNA-glycosylase and purified with the QIAquick PCR purification kit. The second PCR added Illumina TruSeq-compatible adapters along with sample-specific barcodes. Library quality and concentration were checked on TapeStation and Qubit, and libraries were pooled at about 4.9 ng each. The pooled libraries were sequenced with 2 x 100 bp reads and custom sequencing primers on an Illumina HiSeq2500 single-index Rapid Run. The study's processing was this. MiGEC version 1.2.6 was used for UMI-based consensus assembly, which corrected PCR and sequencing errors. MiXCR version 2.1.1 handled V(D)J alignment, clonotype assembly and CDR3 extraction. To normalise gene usage, clonotype sharing and MAIT/NKT TCR abundance, the analysis used the top 1000, 10 000 and 20 000 clonotypes per sample. Diversity was computed as the inverse Simpson index with the vegan R package after downsampling to 27 000 UMIs. Paired Mann-Whitney U tests were applied to discordant twin pairs, and Benjamini-Hochberg correction was used for multiple testing. TCRdb reprocessed the reads and assigns one entry to each CDR3 protein sequence, leaving out DNA. Here the V and J calls rest on TCRdb's processing, not on the authors' analysis. This sample's table carries approximately 400,000 distinct CDR3 sequences. The ten largest clonotypes hold around 2.3% of the sample.

Study-wide findings and limitations: Repertoire similarity did not differ between concordant and discordant twins, possibly due to limited statistical power. The results gave no support for a single strong signal or clonotype linked to IBD. The analysis was unable to tell different T cell subtypes apart. Compared with healthy twins, IBD patients had fewer clonotypes in common with other individuals, a difference most pronounced in patients showing signs of disease activity. A decrease in TCRbeta repertoire diversity, as measured by inverse Simpson index, was observed in IBD patients compared with their healthy co-twins. Because patients received different immunosuppressive treatments, the repertoires may have picked up extra background noise and variability between individuals.

From each donor, a roughly 2.5 ml peripheral blood sample was collected into PAXgene tubes and kept at -80 degrees C. Total RNA was isolated from whole blood with the PAXgene blood miRNA kit on an automated QIAcube, without T cell sorting. Peripheral blood from monozygotic twin pairs who were concordant or discordant for inflammatory bowel disease underwent deep TCRalpha and TCRbeta repertoire profiling using unique molecular barcoding. Smoking habits were recorded for all twin pairs, and each individual was classified as a current, former or never smoker. The sequenced material came from blood. The clonotype was recovered from a human donor with ulcerative colitis or Crohn's disease, or a healthy co-twin of an affected twin (not recorded which).

The CDR3 corresponds to CASSATPGQGNNEQFF. The receptor chain draws on TRBV5-1 and TRBJ2-1; TCRdb's D call of TRBD1 is untestable without DNA. CDR1 and CDR2 (SGHRS, YFSETQ) derive from the germline V gene. Reading from cysteine to phenylalanine, the CDR3 counts 16 amino acids. The protein alone is recorded here. The full variable domain, completed from the reference TRBV5-1 and TRBJ2-1 proteins outside the CDR3, reads KAGVTQTPRYLIKTRGQQVTLSCSPISGHRSVSWYQQTPGQGLQFLFEYFSETQRNKGNFPGRFSGRQFSNSRSEMNVSTLELGDSALYLCASSATPGQGNNEQFFGPGTRLTVL.